The following is a T cell receptor beta chain sequence with its context. Its antigen is still unknown. No base quality information exists; no much larger clone differs at one position. Library prep was done by 5' RACE. TCRdb records Illumina HiSeq 2500 as the sequencer. The second PCR ran for about 7 to 11 cycles and used a J-beta primer mix along with a sample-barcoded 5' primer. A unique molecular identifier was introduced onto each TCR beta cDNA molecule by a template-switch 5' adaptor carrying 12 random nucleotides. At least 3 million CDR3-containing paired-end reads were obtained from each sample. All of the RNA was converted into first-strand cDNA using the Mint cDNA synthesis kit, with a TRBC-specific oligonucleotide serving as the primer. Following uracil-DNA glycosylase treatment, a first 18-cycle PCR with universal primers M1SS and BC2_uni_R was performed on all cDNA. The study's own analysis went as follows. For normalization, 1 million high-quality reads, each with a distinct molecular identifier, were randomly selected from each sample. Instead of being binned into consensus sequences, reads with shared molecular identifiers were discarded. MiTCR, set to a Q25 quality threshold and the strictest error-elimination algorithm, was used for CDR3 identification, clonotype clustering and error correction. A nonparametric unseen species model with Euler transformation was used to estimate a lower bound on total TCR beta diversity. Starting from the raw public reads, TCRdb applied fastp trimming at Q25, assembled clones with MiXCR and retained in-frame beta chains. Entries are consolidated by CDR3 protein sequence, retaining the most common genes and DNA. In this record, the V and J calls reflect TCRdb's handling and not the investigators' own analysis. The sample has hundreds of thousands of distinct CDR3 sequences on record, 29% of them singletons. The ten largest clones add up to approximately 15% of the sample.

These data come from a study of blood T cells in healthy people across ages (dated by TCRdb to about 2015). About the study as a whole: In model experiments, roughly one uniquely barcoded TCR beta cDNA molecule per two T cells was captured by template switching. Using deep sequencing normalized with unique cDNA molecular identifiers, the study measured how TCR beta repertoire diversity changes with age. To avoid experimental bias, donors of different ages were spread randomly across the sequencing lanes. Donors were grouped into four age groups: young (average approximately 15 years), middle-aged (less than 40), aged (approximately 58) and long-lived (just over 80). For two donors (one aged 18 to 29 and one aged 80 or older), the study analyzed two additional independent replicas of 1 million unique cDNA reads from the same blood draw. On the study overall, not on this receptor specifically: Total diversity estimates from one million sequenced T cells were considered lower bounds and underestimates. Compared with the aged group, the long-lived group had more naive CD4+ T cells, fewer expanded clones and increased TCR diversity, a pattern suggesting age selection. Because profiling used bulk unsorted PBMCs, naive and antigen-experienced compartments could not be compared conclusively. Because the CMV infection status of the donors was unknown, age-related changes in expanded clonotypes may potentially have been confounded. Observed TCR beta diversity per million T cells fell roughly linearly with age, and a significant reduction was already apparent by age roughly 40. The percentage of naive T cells measured by flow cytometry correlated strongly with observed TCR beta diversity.

Donors were about 36 systemically healthy Caucasian individuals from Russia aged roughly 6 to 95 years. Each donor gave 8 to 10 milliliters of peripheral blood, drawn into EDTA-treated Vacutainer tubes. Ficoll-Paque density-gradient centrifugation was used to isolate PBMCs, with at least 6 million per sample. Total RNA, at least 5 micrograms per sample, was extracted from PBMCs with Trizol reagent. For every donor, an aliquot of PBMCs went through flow cytometry to measure the percentages of naive CD45RAhigh/CD27high T cells. From its cysteine to its phenylalanine, the CDR3 spans 16 amino acids. Only the CDR3 DNA is retained, 48 bases long and in frame from the first base. Trimming takes 6 bases from V and 5 bases from J, and the germline ends sit 21 bases apart.

The sequence links TRBV12-3 or TRBV12-4 to TRBJ2-3, with TRBD1 as a weak D call on 6 bases. This clonotype was obtained from an elderly woman in good health. Source material: blood. The nucleotide sequence is given as TGTGCCAGCAGATTACAGGGTGGGATTTCCATAGATACGCAGTATTTT. Its translation reads: CASRLQGGISIDTQYF.